A selection of T cell receptor beta chains follows, all from one sample in a study of cytomegalovirus exposure and HLA in healthy donors. Method: immunoSEQ multiplex PCR; TCRdb's copy keeps in-frame clones and lacks some. Among over 100,000 clones listed, just under 70% were seen once. The sequenced sample was PBMCs. Receptor source: a woman in her seventies in good health and CMV-seropositive. Each CDR3 is given with its conserved first and last residue. D genes are given only for firm matches. Where a row states a size, it is once, few, many or the class of an expanded clone; other rows omit it.

v_gene: TRBV10-3
d_gene: TRBD2
j_gene: TRBJ2-3
abundance: NA
CDR3nt: TGTGCCATCAGTTCGGGGGGGATTAGCACAGATACGCAGTATTTT
CDR3aa: CAISSGGISTDTQYF

v_gene: TRBV6-5
d_gene: NA
j_gene: TRBJ2-2
abundance: NA
CDR3nt: TGTGCCAGCAAGCCCGCGGGGGCCGGTGGGGGGGAGCTGTTTTTT
CDR3aa: CASKPAGAGGGELFF

v_gene: TRBV7-9
d_gene: NA
j_gene: TRBJ2-5
abundance: NA
CDR3nt: TGTGCCAGCAGCCTCACCAAGCTAGCCCTCATAAGGGAGACCCAGTACTTC
CDR3aa: CASSLTKLALIRETQYF

v_gene: TRBV19
d_gene: NA
j_gene: TRBJ1-1
abundance: NA
CDR3nt: TGTGCCAGTAGTATGAGGCTAGAGGGGGTAGCTTTCTTT
CDR3aa: CASSMRLEGVAFF

v_gene: TRBV7-9
d_gene: TRBD2
j_gene: TRBJ2-1
abundance: NA
CDR3nt: TGTGCCAGCAGCTTACTAGCGGGGGTGGCCAATGAGCAGTTCTTC
CDR3aa: CASSLLAGVANEQFF

v_gene: TRBV6-5
d_gene: TRBD1
j_gene: TRBJ1-1
abundance: NA
CDR3nt: TGTGCCAGCAGTTACTCGGGACAGGGAAGCACTGAAGCTTTCTTT
CDR3aa: CASSYSGQGSTEAFF

v_gene: TRBV11-2
d_gene: TRBD1
j_gene: TRBJ2-3
abundance: NA
CDR3nt: TGTGCCAGCAGCTACGGTAGAGGGGGCCGGGTCACAGATACGCAGTATTTT
CDR3aa: CASSYGRGGRVTDTQYF

v_gene: TRBV6-5
d_gene: TRBD1
j_gene: TRBJ1-1
abundance: NA
CDR3nt: TGTGCCAGTTTGAGGACAGGGAACACTGAAGCTTTCTTT
CDR3aa: CASLRTGNTEAFF

v_gene: TRBV30
d_gene: TRBD1
j_gene: TRBJ1-5
abundance: NA
CDR3nt: TGTGCCTACCGAGGACAGGGGATTTACCAGCCCCAGCATTTT
CDR3aa: CAYRGQGIYQPQHF

v_gene: TRBV6-4
d_gene: NA
j_gene: TRBJ1-6
abundance: NA
CDR3nt: TGTGCCAGCAGTGACACGGAGGGGTCACCCCTCCACTTT
CDR3aa: CASSDTEGSPLHF

v_gene: TRBV30
d_gene: NA
j_gene: TRBJ2-3
abundance: NA
CDR3nt: TGTGCCTGGAGTTGGTCAGGGGCAGATACGCAGTATTTT
CDR3aa: CAWSWSGADTQYF

v_gene: TRBV30
d_gene: TRBD1
j_gene: TRBJ2-7
abundance: NA
CDR3nt: TGTGCCTGGAGTGTAGTCCAGGGGGTTACCGAGCAGTACTTC
CDR3aa: CAWSVVQGVTEQYF

v_gene: TRBV5-6
d_gene: TRBD1
j_gene: TRBJ2-7
abundance: NA
CDR3nt: TGTGCCAGCAGCTTCCTACTGACAGGGTTGAGAGGCGAGCAGTACTTC
CDR3aa: CASSFLLTGLRGEQYF

v_gene: TRBV7-9
d_gene: TRBD1
j_gene: TRBJ2-1
abundance: NA
CDR3nt: TGTGCCAGCAGCTCCCCAGGGTTCGGGACAGGAAACAATGAGCAGTTCTTC
CDR3aa: CASSSPGFGTGNNEQFF

v_gene: TRBV6-4
d_gene: TRBD1
j_gene: TRBJ1-1
abundance: NA
CDR3nt: TGTGCCACCTCACAGGGGGTGAACACTGAAGCTTTCTTT
CDR3aa: CATSQGVNTEAFF

v_gene: TRBV6-5
d_gene: NA
j_gene: TRBJ1-5
abundance: NA
CDR3nt: TGTGCCAGCAGCCCTCGAGATGGCAATCAGCCCCAGCATTTT
CDR3aa: CASSPRDGNQPQHF

v_gene: TRBV10-3
d_gene: NA
j_gene: TRBJ2-5
abundance: NA
CDR3nt: TGTGCCATCAGCGAAGGAGGAGTTGAGACCCAGTACTTC
CDR3aa: CAISEGGVETQYF

v_gene: TRBV19
d_gene: NA
j_gene: TRBJ1-1
abundance: NA
CDR3nt: TGTGCCAGTAGTATAGATCTTCGAGGGGAAGCTTTCTTT
CDR3aa: CASSIDLRGEAFF

v_gene: TRBV30
d_gene: NA
j_gene: TRBJ2-7
abundance: few
CDR3nt: TGTGCCTGGAGTGACTGGGCGGGTTACCACGAGCAGTACTTC
CDR3aa: CAWSDWAGYHEQYF

v_gene: TRBV27
d_gene: TRBD1
j_gene: TRBJ2-7
abundance: NA
CDR3nt: TGTGCCAGCAGTGTCGGACAGGCTTACGGCGAGCAGTACTTC
CDR3aa: CASSVGQAYGEQYF

v_gene: TRBV30
d_gene: TRBD2
j_gene: TRBJ2-7
abundance: NA
CDR3nt: TGTGCCTGGAGGGCTAGCGGGGCCCGAGCTTACGAGCAGTACTTC
CDR3aa: CAWRASGARAYEQYF

v_gene: TRBV6-1
d_gene: NA
j_gene: TRBJ2-7
abundance: NA
CDR3nt: TGTGCCAGCAGTGATAACTTCTACCAGTACTTC
CDR3aa: CASSDNFYQYF

v_gene: TRBV14
d_gene: TRBD2
j_gene: TRBJ2-4
abundance: once
CDR3nt: TGTGCCAGCAGCCCCGGGGCGGGGGGGCAGCTAAACATTCAGTACTTC
CDR3aa: CASSPGAGGQLNIQYF

v_gene: TRBV10-3
d_gene: NA
j_gene: TRBJ1-4
abundance: few
CDR3nt: TGTGCCATCAGGCGGGGGGCGAATGAAAAACTGTTTTTT
CDR3aa: CAIRRGANEKLFF

v_gene: TRBV1
d_gene: NA
j_gene: TRBJ2-5
abundance: NA
CDR3nt: TGCACCAGCAGCGCCCGACTAGCGGGGGGGCAGGTCACAGAGACCCAGTACTTC
CDR3aa: CTSSARLAGGQVTETQYF

v_gene: TRBV12-2
d_gene: NA
j_gene: TRBJ1-1
abundance: NA
CDR3nt: TGTGCAAGTCGAAAGACAGGGTCCGCTGAAGCTTTCTTT
CDR3aa: CASRKTGSAEAFF